Described below is a single T cell receptor beta chain sequence and its context. The CDR3 loop spans 16 amino acids. The germline V gene encodes CDR1 SGHAT and CDR2 FQNNGV. Trimming pared 4 bases from V and 1 base from J, leaving 15 bases between. As handled by the study authors: Amplification of reference gene primers provided the estimated nucleated cell counts. This table comes from immunoSEQ multiplex PCR, and its TCRdb copy is limited to in-frame clones, with some not included. V and J calls plus clone size are reproduced from that table; the DNA served to infer D and trimming. The data show some 100,000 clones, with roughly 92% seen just once and 4.5% to 6% held by the top ten. These data originate in a study of blood T cell repertoires in COVID-19. Study-level background: Spain, Italy and the United States supplied samples that represented acute and convalescent COVID-19.

Sequencing input: peripheral blood. This chain uses TRBV11-2 with TRBJ2-3; TRBD2 is a possible D gene (5 bases). The sequence was obtained from a man aged 65-85 years with acute or convalescent COVID-19. The CDR3 sequence is CASSSPAGLGTDTQYF. The CDR3 DNA reads as TGTGCCAGCAGCTCCCCGGCGGGCTTGGGCACAGATACGCAGTATTTT.